A selection of T cell receptor beta chains follows, all from one sample in a study of OX40 agonist ivuxolimab in advanced cancers. Data came from immunoSEQ multiplex PCR; TCRdb stores just in-frame clones and leaves some out. The sample records 20,000 to 30,000 clones, roughly 80% being singletons. The specimen comprised CD4+ or CD8+ T cells sorted from blood, sampled in a trial of the OX40 agonist ivuxolimab. These receptors originate from an adult with an advanced solid tumor such as melanoma, head and neck, liver or kidney cancer. The CDR3 runs from the conserved cysteine through the conserved F or W. The order of the fields is J gene, D gene, CDR3 length, clone size, V gene, CDR3 protein, CDR3 DNA. The D gene is left open where the match is weak. Only some rows state a clone size, as once, few, many or a class for expanded clones.

j_gene: TRBJ2-5
d_gene: TRBD2
len: 15
abundance: once
v_gene: TRBV7-9
CDR3aa: CASSPPGLAGETQYF
CDR3nt: TGTGCCAGCAGCCCGCCGGGACTAGCGGGGGAGACCCAGTACTTC

j_gene: TRBJ2-7
d_gene: -
len: 15
abundance: -
v_gene: TRBV19
CDR3aa: CASSALGLPGSEQYF
CDR3nt: TGTGCCAGTAGTGCCCTCGGTCTCCCGGGGAGCGAGCAGTACTTC

j_gene: TRBJ2-3
d_gene: -
len: 16
abundance: few
v_gene: TRBV28
CDR3aa: CASMGLRASATDTQYF
CDR3nt: TGTGCCAGCATGGGGCTTCGGGCTAGCGCCACAGATACGCAGTATTTT

j_gene: TRBJ1-4
d_gene: TRBD1
len: 16
abundance: few
v_gene: TRBV4-1
CDR3aa: CASSQVWTGFNEKLFF
CDR3nt: TGCGCCAGCAGCCAAGTCTGGACAGGGTTTAATGAAAAACTGTTTTTT

j_gene: TRBJ2-1
d_gene: TRBD1
len: 12
abundance: -
v_gene: TRBV5-5
CDR3aa: CASSWDSNEQFF
CDR3nt: TGTGCCAGCAGCTGGGACAGCAATGAGCAGTTCTTC

j_gene: TRBJ2-5
d_gene: -
len: 11
abundance: few
v_gene: TRBV5-6
CDR3aa: CASSFVETQYF
CDR3nt: TGTGCCAGCAGCTTTGTGGAGACCCAGTACTTC

j_gene: TRBJ2-7
d_gene: -
len: 15
abundance: -
v_gene: TRBV30
CDR3aa: CAWSFLWGSAYEQYF
CDR3nt: TGTGCCTGGAGTTTCTTGTGGGGGTCTGCCTACGAGCAGTACTTC

j_gene: TRBJ1-5
d_gene: -
len: 15
abundance: -
v_gene: TRBV9
CDR3aa: CASSVEGHDRQPQHF
CDR3nt: TGTGCCAGCAGCGTAGAGGGACATGATCGGCAGCCCCAGCATTTT

j_gene: TRBJ1-1
d_gene: -
len: 13
abundance: -
v_gene: TRBV30
CDR3aa: CAWSVEGLTEAFF
CDR3nt: TGTGCCTGGAGTGTTGAGGGATTGACTGAAGCTTTCTTT

j_gene: TRBJ1-2
d_gene: -
len: 16
abundance: -
v_gene: TRBV19
CDR3aa: CASDPGRGYTNYGYTF
CDR3nt: TGTGCCAGCGACCCTGGCAGGGGCTACACTAACTATGGCTACACCTTC

j_gene: TRBJ1-6
d_gene: -
len: 12
abundance: -
v_gene: TRBV6-1
CDR3aa: CASSPQGTPLHF
CDR3nt: TGTGCCAGCAGTCCACAGGGAACCCCCCTCCACTTT

j_gene: TRBJ2-5
d_gene: -
len: 12
abundance: few
v_gene: TRBV5-6
CDR3aa: CASSLADETQYF
CDR3nt: TGTGCCAGCAGCTTGGCCGATGAGACCCAGTACTTC

j_gene: TRBJ2-7
d_gene: TRBD1
len: 12
abundance: -
v_gene: TRBV29-1
CDR3aa: CSGRQGPYEQYF
CDR3nt: TGCAGCGGAAGACAGGGACCCTACGAGCAGTACTTC

j_gene: TRBJ1-6
d_gene: -
len: 16
abundance: -
v_gene: TRBV2
CDR3aa: CASSQGSSSYNSPLHF
CDR3nt: TGTGCCAGCAGTCAGGGTTCGAGCTCCTATAATTCACCCCTCCACTTT

j_gene: TRBJ2-6
d_gene: -
len: 16
abundance: -
v_gene: TRBV28
CDR3aa: CASSFARYSGANVLTF
CDR3nt: TGTGCCAGCAGTTTTGCCAGGTACTCTGGGGCCAACGTCCTGACTTTC

j_gene: TRBJ2-7
d_gene: -
len: 17
abundance: -
v_gene: TRBV7-9
CDR3aa: CASSLVGGGPGAHEQYF
CDR3nt: TGTGCCAGCAGCTTAGTCGGAGGGGGTCCCGGAGCCCACGAGCAGTACTTC

j_gene: TRBJ2-7
d_gene: -
len: 14
abundance: once
v_gene: TRBV9
CDR3aa: CASSLRTDYYEQYF
CDR3nt: TGTGCCAGCAGCCTTCGGACGGATTACTACGAGCAGTACTTC

j_gene: TRBJ2-7
d_gene: -
len: 13
abundance: -
v_gene: TRBV7-8
CDR3aa: CASSLPRGDEQYF
CDR3nt: TGTGCCAGCAGCCTCCCTCGTGGTGACGAGCAGTACTTC

j_gene: TRBJ1-5
d_gene: -
len: 21
abundance: -
v_gene: TRBV21-1
CDR3aa: CASSKENLFPGGVYSNQPQHF
CDR3nt: TGTGCCAGCAGCAAAGAGAATCTTTTCCCGGGGGGAGTTTATAGCAATCAGCCCCAGCATTTT

j_gene: TRBJ2-5
d_gene: TRBD1
len: 15
abundance: once
v_gene: TRBV10-3
CDR3aa: CAISERDRGVETQYF
CDR3nt: TGTGCCATCAGTGAACGGGACAGGGGTGTGGAGACCCAGTACTTC

j_gene: TRBJ1-1
d_gene: -
len: 16
abundance: few
v_gene: TRBV18
CDR3aa: CASSPMGPNLNTEAFF
CDR3nt: TGTGCCAGCTCACCAATGGGGCCCAATCTTAACACTGAAGCTTTCTTT

j_gene: TRBJ2-7
d_gene: -
len: 13
abundance: -
v_gene: TRBV19
CDR3aa: CASSIVYSYEQYF
CDR3nt: TGTGCCAGTAGTATCGTATACTCCTACGAGCAGTACTTC

j_gene: TRBJ1-2
d_gene: TRBD1
len: 14
abundance: -
v_gene: TRBV6-4
CDR3aa: CASSVQGSSYGYTF
CDR3nt: TGTGCCAGCAGTGTACAGGGGTCGAGCTATGGCTACACCTTC

j_gene: TRBJ2-1
d_gene: TRBD2
len: 16
abundance: few
v_gene: TRBV9
CDR3aa: CASSVGRGGHYNEQFF
CDR3nt: TGTGCCAGCAGCGTAGGGCGGGGGGGTCACTACAATGAGCAGTTCTTC

j_gene: TRBJ2-3
d_gene: -
len: 19
abundance: -
v_gene: TRBV4-1
CDR3aa: CASSQDWGGFSTSTDTQYF
CDR3nt: TGCGCCAGCAGCCAAGACTGGGGCGGGTTTTCAACTAGCACAGATACGCAGTATTTT

j_gene: TRBJ2-7
d_gene: -
len: 15
abundance: -
v_gene: TRBV9
CDR3aa: CASSVEPGGGYEQYF
CDR3nt: TGTGCCAGCAGCGTAGAGCCAGGGGGAGGCTACGAGCAGTACTTC

j_gene: TRBJ2-7
d_gene: -
len: 12
abundance: once
v_gene: TRBV10-2
CDR3aa: CASSESWFEQYF
CDR3nt: TGCGCCAGCAGTGAGTCGTGGTTCGAGCAGTACTTC

j_gene: TRBJ2-5
d_gene: TRBD2
len: 16
abundance: -
v_gene: TRBV7-3
CDR3aa: CASSLGLAGGRETQYF
CDR3nt: TGTGCCAGCAGCTTAGGACTGGCGGGGGGGCGAGAGACCCAGTACTTC

j_gene: TRBJ2-5
d_gene: TRBD2
len: 15
abundance: -
v_gene: TRBV11-3
CDR3aa: CASSGGTSLQETQYF
CDR3nt: TGTGCCAGCAGCGGTGGGACTAGCTTACAAGAGACCCAGTACTTC

j_gene: TRBJ2-7
d_gene: -
len: 13
abundance: once
v_gene: TRBV6-6
CDR3aa: CASSEGRIYEQYF
CDR3nt: TGTGCCAGCAGCGAGGGCAGGATCTACGAGCAGTACTTC

j_gene: TRBJ1-1
d_gene: TRBD1
len: 15
abundance: -
v_gene: TRBV19
CDR3aa: CASSRGTGILAEAFF
CDR3nt: TGTGCCAGTAGTAGGGGGACAGGGATACTTGCTGAAGCTTTCTTT

j_gene: TRBJ1-4
d_gene: TRBD1
len: 18
abundance: -
v_gene: TRBV6-1
CDR3aa: CASSEGGGRGRTNEKLFF
CDR3nt: TGTGCCAGCAGTGAAGGGGGGGGCAGGGGGAGGACTAATGAAAAACTGTTTTTT

j_gene: TRBJ1-6
d_gene: -
len: 13
abundance: -
v_gene: TRBV14
CDR3aa: CASSYGGGSPLHF
CDR3nt: TGTGCCAGCAGCTACGGGGGAGGGTCACCCCTCCACTTT

j_gene: TRBJ1-1
d_gene: TRBD1
len: 18
abundance: -
v_gene: TRBV10-3
CDR3aa: CAISLVPFGQGGNTEAFF
CDR3nt: TGTGCCATCAGCCTAGTTCCGTTCGGACAGGGTGGAAACACTGAAGCTTTCTTT

j_gene: TRBJ2-7
d_gene: -
len: 13
abundance: -
v_gene: TRBV6-6
CDR3aa: CASSFPARDEQYF
CDR3nt: TGTGCCAGCAGTTTCCCAGCCAGGGACGAGCAGTACTTC

j_gene: TRBJ2-1
d_gene: TRBD1
len: 14
abundance: once
v_gene: TRBV7-9
CDR3aa: CASSPGQGYSEQFF
CDR3nt: TGTGCCAGCAGCCCGGGACAGGGCTATAGTGAGCAGTTCTTC

j_gene: TRBJ2-2
d_gene: -
len: 16
abundance: -
v_gene: TRBV5-1
CDR3aa: CASSRFDNPNTGELFF
CDR3nt: TGCGCCAGCAGCCGCTTCGACAACCCGAACACCGGGGAGCTGTTTTTT

j_gene: TRBJ2-2
d_gene: -
len: 16
abundance: -
v_gene: TRBV13
CDR3aa: CASSFSGRGDTGELFF
CDR3nt: TGTGCCAGCAGCTTCTCGGGGCGGGGAGACACCGGGGAGCTGTTTTTT

j_gene: TRBJ2-3
d_gene: TRBD2
len: 17
abundance: -
v_gene: TRBV5-8
CDR3aa: CASSLADSGGATDTQYF
CDR3nt: TGTGCCAGCAGCTTGGCCGACAGCGGGGGGGCGACAGATACGCAGTATTTT

j_gene: TRBJ2-7
d_gene: -
len: 13
abundance: -
v_gene: TRBV6-5
CDR3aa: CASSYWQGYEQYF
CDR3nt: TGTGCCAGCAGTTACTGGCAGGGCTACGAGCAGTACTTC

j_gene: TRBJ2-1
d_gene: TRBD1
len: 16
abundance: -
v_gene: TRBV25-1
CDR3aa: CASSGGDREWYNEQFF
CDR3nt: TGTGCCAGCAGTGGGGGCGACAGGGAGTGGTACAATGAGCAGTTCTTC

j_gene: TRBJ2-3
d_gene: -
len: 16
abundance: -
v_gene: TRBV5-4
CDR3aa: CASSPDSYGGTDTQYF
CDR3nt: TGTGCCAGCAGTCCGGATAGCTATGGGGGCACAGATACGCAGTATTTT

j_gene: TRBJ2-1
d_gene: TRBD2
len: 15
abundance: -
v_gene: TRBV7-8
CDR3aa: CASSLGAGGSNEQFF
CDR3nt: TGTGCCAGCAGCTTAGGTGCGGGGGGGTCAAATGAGCAGTTCTTC

j_gene: TRBJ2-7
d_gene: TRBD1
len: 15
abundance: -
v_gene: TRBV11-3
CDR3aa: CASSSTGQGNYEQYF
CDR3nt: TGTGCCAGCAGCTCAACAGGACAGGGAAACTACGAGCAGTACTTC

j_gene: TRBJ1-1
d_gene: -
len: 14
abundance: large
v_gene: TRBV11-1
CDR3aa: CASSTRTPNTEAFF
CDR3nt: TGTGCCAGCAGCACAAGGACACCGAACACTGAAGCTTTCTTT

j_gene: TRBJ2-3
d_gene: -
len: 14
abundance: -
v_gene: TRBV12-5
CDR3aa: CASEGQLSTDTQYF
CDR3nt: TGTGCTAGTGAAGGACAGCTAAGCACAGATACGCAGTATTTT

j_gene: TRBJ2-7
d_gene: TRBD2
len: 13
abundance: -
v_gene: TRBV10-3
CDR3aa: CAIRGGGAEEQYF
CDR3nt: TGTGCCATCAGGGGCGGGGGGGCCGAAGAGCAGTACTTC

j_gene: TRBJ2-2
d_gene: -
len: 15
abundance: -
v_gene: TRBV5-3
CDR3aa: CARWPWGGPPGELFF
CDR3nt: TGTGCCAGGTGGCCTTGGGGGGGGCCCCCCGGGGAGCTGTTTTTT

j_gene: TRBJ2-3
d_gene: -
len: 13
abundance: once
v_gene: TRBV4-2
CDR3aa: CASSQVLGNTQYF
CDR3nt: TGTGCCAGCAGCCAAGTTCTCGGAAATACGCAGTATTTT

j_gene: TRBJ1-4
d_gene: -
len: 13
abundance: few
v_gene: TRBV6-6
CDR3aa: CASSYWGNEKLFF
CDR3nt: TGTGCCAGCAGTTACTGGGGTAATGAAAAACTGTTTTTT

j_gene: TRBJ2-7
d_gene: -
len: 14
abundance: -
v_gene: TRBV11-2
CDR3aa: CASSFNRADYEQYF
CDR3nt: TGTGCCAGCAGCTTCAACAGGGCCGACTACGAGCAGTACTTC

j_gene: TRBJ1-1
d_gene: -
len: 14
abundance: few
v_gene: TRBV7-9
CDR3aa: CASSTNRDATEAFF
CDR3nt: TGTGCCAGCAGCACGAACAGGGATGCCACTGAAGCTTTCTTT

j_gene: TRBJ1-2
d_gene: TRBD1
len: 14
abundance: -
v_gene: TRBV10-3
CDR3aa: CAIRDRRLDYGYTF
CDR3nt: TGTGCCATCAGGGACAGGAGGTTGGACTATGGCTACACCTTC